The T cell receptor (beta chain) under discussion was sequenced for a study of CD8 T cells in ankylosing spondylitis. Study-wide points: Past research had described some motif variants in reactive arthritis synovial fluid and blood. Clones linked to disease were reported to show significant enrichment in matched ankylosing spondylitis synovial fluid. The study identified a TCR beta motif of several highly homologous variants that appeared characteristic of ankylosing spondylitis blood.

Quantitative barcoded 5'-RACE was used to prepare TCR beta libraries. MiXCR, applied by TCRdb to the 5' RACE reads, yields one record per CDR3 protein. Of 150,000 to 250,000 distinct CDR3 sequences listed, around 13% are singletons. In its sample, this clonotype was seen many times. As yet, its antigen is unknown. Germline CDR1 and CDR2: MNHNS and SASEGT. V lost 5 bases and J lost 3, with 11 bases in between. The CDR3 sequence is 14 residues long. This sequence originates from a male donor with ankylosing spondylitis or in good health (not recorded which). This chain uses TRBV6-1 with TRBJ2-1; D possibly uses TRBD1 or TRBD2 (5 bases each). Sequenced sample: blood, either unsorted or a sorted T cell fraction (not recorded which). The CDR3 nucleotides read TGTGCCAGCAGTCGGGGACCCAGCTACAATGAGCAGTTCTTC. This encodes CASSRGPSYNEQFF.